The clone carrying this T cell receptor (beta chain) came up many times. The CDR3 covers 14 residues. V trimming: 5 bases; J trimming: 8 bases; junction bases outside the gene matches: 9. The iRepertoire nested amplicon-rescue multiplex PCR amplified TCR alpha and beta CDR3s from RNA. Each CDR3 protein is one row after TCRdb ran MiXCR on the multiplex PCR reads. Of approximately 90,000 distinct CDR3 sequences listed, 23% were seen once; the top ten hold approximately 6.7%. The record originates from a study of glioma-infiltrating T cells. The receptor was derived from a human donor with low-grade glioma or glioblastoma, undergoing nonglioma brain surgery, or in good health (not recorded which). The sequenced sample was glioma tissue, nonneoplastic brain tissue, or PBMCs (not recorded which). The rearrangement uses TRBV6-7 and TRBJ2-1; 7 bases match TRBD1. TRBV6-7 is labeled an ORF, and its function is uncertain. The CDR3 here is CASSLQGFADEQFF. The CDR3 DNA follows: TGTGCCAGCAGTCTACAGGGGTTTGCCGATGAGCAGTTCTTC.